The 21 T cell receptor beta chains presented below share a single source sample, sequenced in a study of CXCR4 blockade with PD-1 therapy in pancreatic cancer (dated by TCRdb to the late 2010s). Libraries were built with the immunoSEQ multiplex PCR assay. Entries here come from immuneACCESS through TCRdb and include only in-frame sequences with V and J called. Some clones fail to appear in such tables; in the studies checked, an unresolved V gene covers under half of the shortfall, and the cause of the remainder is unknown. Counted in this sample were a few thousand clones; 48% of them appeared once. Of the sample, around 8.2% is held by the ten largest clones. Sequencing was performed on tumor tissue. The receptor source for this set is a human donor with pancreatic ductal adenocarcinoma.

The J gene is TRBJ1-6, the V gene TRBV12-5, with TRBD1 matching 7 bases. Germline V gene data show CDR1 as LGHNT and CDR2 as FRNRAP. J was trimmed by 7 bases and V by 10 bases; bases with no gene match: 7. The CDR3 has 13 amino acids. The CDR3 sequence is CATAGGMNSPLHF. CDR3 in DNA: TGTGCTACGGCAGGGGGAATGAATTCACCCCTCCACTTT.

CDR3 protein: CASSPSAKKLFF. The DNA for the CDR3 is TGTGCCAGCTCACCAAGCGCTAAAAAACTGTTTTTT. The genes are TRBV18 and TRBJ1-4, with unresolved D. The CDR3 loop spans 12 amino acids. The germline V and J ends were trimmed by 2 bases and 9 bases, with 7 bases remaining between them. Germline V lookup: CDR1 KGHSH, CDR2 LQKENI.

This clone showed up just a few times. The chain combines TRBV6-8 with TRBJ2-1; 7 bases align to TRBD2. Germline V gene data show CDR1 as MNHGY and CDR2 as SAAAGT. CDR3 length: 15 amino acids. V shed 11 bases and J 10 bases; nucleotides not matched to a gene: 20. CDR3 in amino acids: CASRRVAGVGGEQFF. The CDR3 DNA sequence: TGTGCCTCACGCCGGGTGGCGGGAGTGGGAGGGGAGCAGTTCTTC.

By sample share, this clone is medium-sized (0.01 to 0.1%). The rearrangement joins TRBV28 to TRBJ1-5; a weak D match, TRBD1 (5 bases). The germline CDR1 and CDR2 sequences are MDHEN and SYDVKM. The CDR3 has 15 amino acids. V shed 7 bases and J shed 7 bases, with 20 bases lying between them. The CDR3 loop reads CASTNSGARGQPQHF. CDR3 DNA: TGTGCCAGCACTAACAGCGGGGCCCGGGGGCAGCCCCAGCATTTT.

CDR3 sequence: CASRTSGRDNEQFF. CDR3 in DNA: TGTGCCAGCAGGACTAGCGGGAGGGACAATGAGCAGTTCTTC. The genes are TRBV25-1 and TRBJ2-1; 14 bases are a match to TRBD2. CDR3 size: 14 residues. V gave up 6 bases and J gave up 5 bases; unmatched junction bases: 0. The germline CDR1 and CDR2 sequences are MGHDK and SYGVNS.

This clone was seen a few times. The chain carries TRBV29-1 and TRBJ1-5, with no clear D. V was shortened by 6 bases and J by 1 base, with 16 bases between the two germline ends. The CDR3 runs to 15 residues. The germline V gene has CDR1 SQVTM and CDR2 ANQGSEA. CDR3 sequence reads: CSVLPGPGSNQPQHF. CDR3 DNA: TGCAGCGTCTTACCGGGCCCTGGGAGCAATCAGCCCCAGCATTTT. Based on the CDR3 plus reference TRBV29-1 and TRBJ1-5, the full variable domain is SAVISQKPSRDICQRGTSLTIQCQVDSQVTMMFWYRQQPGQSLTLIATANQGSEATYESGFVIDKFPISRPNLTFSTLTVSNMSPEDSSIYLCSVLPGPGSNQPQHFGDGTRLSIL.

This clone was counted between two and nine times. V gene TRBV27 combines with J gene TRBJ1-5; D unresolved. Trimming removed 5 bases at V and 2 bases at J, with 7 bases between. CDR1 and CDR2 (germline): MNHEY, SMNVEV (reference sequence). The CDR3 loop spans 13 amino acids. CDR3 sequence reads: CASSDNGNQPQHF. In DNA, the CDR3 is TGTGCCAGCAGTGACAATGGCAATCAGCCCCAGCATTTT.

The chain couples TRBV2 to TRBJ2-7; possible D gene TRBD2, 5 bases. CDR3 length equals 12 residues. V gave up 7 bases and J gave up 0 bases, with 7 bases separating them. The germline V gene has CDR1 SNHLY and CDR2 FYNNEI. CDR3 protein: CASKRLSYEQYF. CDR3 coding DNA: TGTGCCAGCAAGCGGCTCTCCTACGAGCAGTACTTC.

The chain recombines TRBV19 with TRBJ2-2; no reliable D call. The V and J ends lost 4 bases and 0 bases respectively, with 3 bases between them. This CDR3 contains 13 residues. The germline V gene encodes CDR1 LNHDA and CDR2 SQIVND (reference sequence). As DNA, the CDR3 is TGTGCCAGTAGTAACGCGAACACCGGGGAGCTGTTTTTT. Protein sequence: CASSNANTGELFF. The full variable domain, its missing parts supplied by reference TRBV19 and TRBJ2-2, is DGGITQSPKYLFRKEGQNVTLSCEQNLNHDAMYWYRQDPGQGLRLIYYSQIVNDFQKGDIAEGYSVSREKKESFPLTVTSAQKNPTAFYLCASSNANTGELFFGEGSRLTVL.

This clone was recorded a few times. V gene TRBV14 combines with J gene TRBJ2-5; D remains unclear. Germline V gives CDR1 SGHDN, CDR2 FVKESK. The CDR3 runs to 16 residues. Trimming cost V 1 base and J 0 bases, with 12 bases left between them. In DNA, the CDR3 is TGTGCCAGCAGCCAAGTTCTGGGTTCCTACCAAGAGACCCAGTACTTC. Protein: CASSQVLGSYQETQYF. The entire variable domain, with the rest obtained from reference TRBV14 and TRBJ2-5, is as follows: EAGVTQFPSHSVIEKGQTVTLRCDPISGHDNLYWYRRVMGKEIKFLLHFVKESKQDESGMPNNRFLAERTGGTYSTLKVQPAELEDSGVYFCASSQVLGSYQETQYFGPGTRLLVL.

DNA for the CDR3: TGCAGCGTTGTTTTCGACTCGGACAGATGGGATCTGAACTATGGCTACACCTTC. Translating gives CSVVFDSDRWDLNYGYTF. The rearrangement links TRBV29-1 to TRBJ1-2; D is possibly TRBD1 (6 bases). V lost 4 bases and J lost 2, with 26 bases in between. There are 18 residues in the CDR3. Germline values: CDR1 SQVTM, CDR2 ANQGSEA.

The chain carries TRBV25-1 and TRBJ1-4; no firm D call. Trimming left V 1 base short and J 6 bases short, with 12 bases between. This CDR3 is 15 amino acids long. The germline V gene encodes CDR1 MGHDK and CDR2 SYGVNS. This CDR3 reads CASSEFRAVDEKLFF. The DNA for the CDR3 is TGTGCCAGCAGTGAATTTAGGGCGGTAGATGAAAAACTGTTTTTT.

This chain links TRBV11-3 with TRBJ1-6; 9 bases are a match to TRBD1. Trimming at V came to 3 bases and at J to 10 bases, leaving 10 bases not matched to a gene. CDR3 size: 16 residues. Germline V gives CDR1 SGHNT, CDR2 YENEEA. CDR3 DNA: TGTGCCAGCAGCTTGGACTCGACAGGGGGGAACTCACCCCTCCACTTT. Protein sequence: CASSLDSTGGNSPLHF.

This clone is termed medium-sized. V and J are TRBV28 and TRBJ1-3; no clear D gene. This CDR3 has 15 amino acids. Per germline, CDR1 MDHEN and CDR2 SYDVKM. V lost 7 bases, J lost 4 bases, and 17 bases lay in between. The CDR3, as DNA: TGTGCCAGCACCGTCCTCCGAAGGCCCGGAAACACCATATATTTT. Amino acids: CASTVLRRPGNTIYF.

The CDR3 DNA reads TGTGCCACCTCTGAGGGGTACGGTGAGCAGTTCTTC. Amino acids: CATSEGYGEQFF. J is TRBJ2-1 and V is TRBV12-5; the D gene could be TRBD1 or TRBD2 (5 bases each). CDR3 length equals 12 residues. Germline CDR1 is LGHNT and CDR2 is FRNRAP.

J is TRBJ2-5 and V is TRBV19; D might be TRBD1 (6 bases). This CDR3 is 16 amino acids long. From germline, CDR1 is LNHDA and CDR2 SQIVND (reference sequence). Trimming cost V 4 bases and J 3 bases, with 18 bases left between them. CDR3 DNA sequence: TGTGCCAGTAGTACCCTCGTTGGCAGGGGAGAAGAGACCCAGTACTTC. It yields the protein CASSTLVGRGEETQYF.

There are a few counts of this clone. This chain connects TRBV7-6 to TRBJ2-1, with 8 positions matching TRBD2. The length of the CDR3 is 16 residues. Germline CDR1 SGHVS, CDR2 FNYEAQ. Here the CDR3 DNA reads TGTGATTTCAAAGGTGGTAGCGGGGACTCCTACAATGAGCAGTTCTTC. Its protein product is CDFKGGSGDSYNEQFF.

The CDR3 region is CASRTSGAYNEQFF. The CDR3 DNA sequence: TGTGCCAGTCGGACTAGCGGAGCCTACAATGAGCAGTTCTTC. This chain joins TRBV6-7 and TRBJ2-1; 10 nucleotides line up with TRBD2. TRBV6-7 is recorded as an ORF, its role being uncertain. This CDR3 comprises 14 residues. V shed 9 bases, J shed 2 bases, and the junction held 4 bases outside the gene matches.

This clone has a handful of counts. The CDR3 spells CAWSVQGDEQYF. DNA of the CDR3: TGTGCCTGGAGTGTACAGGGAGACGAGCAGTACTTC. J is TRBJ2-7 and V is TRBV30; TRBD1 might be the D (6 bases). The CDR3 totals 12 residues. Per germline, CDR1 GTSNPN and CDR2 SVGIG (reference sequence). The V and J ends lost 0 bases and 5 bases respectively, with 8 bases between them.

The J gene is TRBJ2-6, the V gene TRBV19; 8 nucleotides align to TRBD1. Germline CDR1 reads LNHDA; CDR2 reads SQIVND (reference sequence). The trim removed 3 bases at V and 1 base at J, leaving 2 bases unmatched. This CDR3 comprises 16 residues. The CDR3 bases are TGTGCCAGTAGTATGGGACAGGCGTCTGGGGCCAACGTCCTGACTTTC. Translating gives CASSMGQASGANVLTF. The whole variable domain, remainder taken from reference TRBV19 and TRBJ2-6, is DGGITQSPKYLFRKEGQNVTLSCEQNLNHDAMYWYRQDPGQGLRLIYYSQIVNDFQKGDIAEGYSVSREKKESFPLTVTSAQKNPTAFYLCASSMGQASGANVLTFGAGSRLTVL.

This clone has a handful of counts. The rearrangement links TRBV9 to TRBJ1-1; 8 bases match TRBD1. The CDR3 runs 15 residues. Germline V gene sequence: CDR1 SGDLS, CDR2 YYNGEE. The J segment lost 1 base and the V segment lost 0 bases, leaving 2 bases of the junction unmatched. CDR3 DNA: TGTGCCAGCAGCGTAGGGGGACAGGAGAACACTGAAGCTTTCTTT. It is translated as CASSVGGQENTEAFF.